This is a list of T cell receptor beta chains from one sample in a study of blood T cell repertoires in COVID-19. The table came from immunoSEQ multiplex PCR; TCRdb's copy has only in-frame clones and leaves some out. Counted here are 31,000 or so clones, around 85% occurring once; the ten biggest clones make up 7% to 7.5%. The sequencing input was peripheral blood. Source of these receptors: a human donor in a cohort sampled during active COVID-19. Both conserved end residues are part of each CDR3. A D gene is named only where the DNA matches it firmly. Clone size, where shown, is once, few, many, or a class for clones that have expanded.

j_call	d_call	v_call	clone_size	cdr3_nt	cdr3_aa
TRBJ2-5	-	TRBV12-3/TRBV12-4	-	TGTGCCAGCAGTTTTTTCGGGGAGACCCAGTACTTC	CASSFFGETQYF
TRBJ2-1	TRBD2	TRBV3-1/TRBV3-2	-	TGTGCCAGCAGCCATACATCTAGCGGAGTCTACAATGAGCAGTTCTTC	CASSHTSSGVYNEQFF
TRBJ2-1	-	TRBV7-8	-	TGTGCCAGCAGCTTAACCAGGGATAATGAGCAGTTCTTC	CASSLTRDNEQFF
TRBJ2-7	-	TRBV5-1	once	TGCGCCAGCAGCCGGACGACAGTCTTC	CASSRTTVF
TRBJ2-7	TRBD1	TRBV30	-	TGTGCCTGGGTAAGCTCCGGGACAGGGTCCTACGAGCAGTACTTC	CAWVSSGTGSYEQYF
TRBJ2-2	-	TRBV9	medium-sized	TGTGCCAGCTCCCAGAGGGGGATAGTGAACACCGGGGAGCTGTTTTTT	CASSQRGIVNTGELFF
TRBJ2-7	-	TRBV6-5	-	TGTGCCAGCAACCCGAGACCCTCTAGCTCCTACGAGCAGTACTTC	CASNPRPSSSYEQYF
TRBJ2-3	TRBD1	TRBV5-1	-	TGCGCCAGCAGCGGAAAAGGGACAGGGGGCACAGATACGCAGTATTTT	CASSGKGTGGTDTQYF
TRBJ2-5	-	TRBV5-1	-	TGCGCCAGCAGCTTTTCAGGGATCCAAGAGACCCAGTACTTC	CASSFSGIQETQYF
TRBJ2-7	-	TRBV2	-	TGTGCCAGCTCTCATGCCGGGACTCCCGTTCTCTCCTACGAGCAGTACTTC	CASSHAGTPVLSYEQYF
TRBJ1-1	TRBD1	TRBV5-6	-	TGTGCCAGCAGCTTGGGGAGGGGGCTGATTGAAGCTTTCTTT	CASSLGRGLIEAFF
TRBJ1-1	-	TRBV10-3	-	TGTGCCATCAGGGAAGGAGCGAGTGGGGCTTTCTTT	CAIREGASGAFF
TRBJ2-3	-	TRBV6-4	-	TGTGCCAGCAGTGACCAGGGCACAGATACGCAGTATTTT	CASSDQGTDTQYF
TRBJ2-3	-	TRBV18	-	TGTGCCAGCTCACCGACGGGGGATACGCAGTATTTT	CASSPTGDTQYF
TRBJ2-7	-	TRBV27	-	TGTGCCAGCAGTTACCGCGGGGCCTACGAGCAGTACTTC	CASSYRGAYEQYF
TRBJ1-3	-	TRBV30	-	TGTGCCTGGAGAGAGGGTAGCGGAAACACCATATATTTT	CAWREGSGNTIYF
TRBJ2-3	TRBD1	TRBV6-5	-	TGTGCCAGTCACTTACGACAGGGGGCGTGGGATACGCAGTATTTT	CASHLRQGAWDTQYF
TRBJ2-1	-	TRBV7-2	-	TGTGCCAGCAGCTTTCTACAGGGTAGTTACAATGAGCAGTTCTTC	CASSFLQGSYNEQFF
TRBJ2-2	TRBD2	TRBV19	once	TGTGCCAGCACAGGACTAGCGGGGGTTGACGCCGGGGAGCTGTTTTTT	CASTGLAGVDAGELFF
TRBJ2-7	-	TRBV29-1	-	TGCAGCGTCGTGTCCTATTCCTACGAGCAGTACTTC	CSVVSYSYEQYF